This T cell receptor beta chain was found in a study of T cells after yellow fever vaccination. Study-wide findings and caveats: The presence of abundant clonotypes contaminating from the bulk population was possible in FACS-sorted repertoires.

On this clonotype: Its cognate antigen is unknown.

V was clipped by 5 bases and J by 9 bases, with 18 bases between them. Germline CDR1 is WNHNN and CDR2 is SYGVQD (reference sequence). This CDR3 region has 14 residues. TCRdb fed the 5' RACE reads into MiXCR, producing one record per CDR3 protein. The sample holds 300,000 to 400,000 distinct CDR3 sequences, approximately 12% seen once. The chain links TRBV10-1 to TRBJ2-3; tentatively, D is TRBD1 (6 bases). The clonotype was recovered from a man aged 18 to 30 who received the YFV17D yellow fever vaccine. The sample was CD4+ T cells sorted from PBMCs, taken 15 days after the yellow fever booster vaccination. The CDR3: CASSHLITGLTQYF. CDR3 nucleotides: TGCGCCAGCAGTCATCTAATAACAGGGCTGACGCAGTATTTT.